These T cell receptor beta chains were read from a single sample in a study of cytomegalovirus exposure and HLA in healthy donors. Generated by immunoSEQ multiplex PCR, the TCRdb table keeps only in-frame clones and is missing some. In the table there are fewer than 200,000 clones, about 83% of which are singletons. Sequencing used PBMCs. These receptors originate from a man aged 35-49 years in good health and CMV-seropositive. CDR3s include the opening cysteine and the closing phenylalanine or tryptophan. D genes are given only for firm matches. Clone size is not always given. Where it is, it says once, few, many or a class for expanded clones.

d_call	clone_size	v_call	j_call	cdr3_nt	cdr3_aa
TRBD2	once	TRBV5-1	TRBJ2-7	TGCGCCAGCTCACTACTAGCGGGACGTGAGCAGTACTTC	CASSLLAGREQYF
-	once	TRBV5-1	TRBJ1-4	TGCGCCAGCAGCTTCCAAACAGGGTCCTCACTCGACGTGTTTTTT	CASSFQTGSSLDVFF
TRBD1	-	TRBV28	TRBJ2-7	TGTGCCAGCAGTCCTCCCGGGACAGGGAGCTACGAGCAGTACTTT	CASSPPGTGSYEQYF
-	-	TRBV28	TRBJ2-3	TGTGCCAGCAGTTGGGGGGGCACAGATACGCAGTATTTT	CASSWGGTDTQYF
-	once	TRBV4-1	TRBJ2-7	TGCGCCAGCAGCCAAGTAGGGAGCTACGAGCAGTACTTC	CASSQVGSYEQYF
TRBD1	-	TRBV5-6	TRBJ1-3	TGTGCCAGCAGAAGGACAGGCGACTCTGGAAACACCATATATTTT	CASRRTGDSGNTIYF
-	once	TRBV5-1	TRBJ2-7	TGCGCCAGCAGCCTTACAGGGATCCACGAGCAGTACTTC	CASSLTGIHEQYF
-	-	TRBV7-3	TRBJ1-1	TGTGCCAGCAGCATAGGGGGTAGCACTGAAGCTTTCTTT	CASSIGGSTEAFF
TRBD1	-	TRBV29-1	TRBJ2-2	TGCAGCTATAACAGGGGAAGCACCGGGGAGCTGTTTTTT	CSYNRGSTGELFF
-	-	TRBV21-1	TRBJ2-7	TGTGCCAGCAGCAGTGCCGGCGGGATTAGGTACGAGCAGTACTTC	CASSSAGGIRYEQYF
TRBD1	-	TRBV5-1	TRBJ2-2	TGCGCCAGCAGCCCAGACCGGACAGGGGGGGCCGGGGAGCTGTTTTTT	CASSPDRTGGAGELFF